This T cell receptor beta chain appears in the sequencing data of a study of early T cells in non-severe SARS-CoV-2 infection. Study details: Sequencing input comprised bulk RNA from unsorted whole blood; chain pairing was not available.

Concerning this clonotype itself: Its specificity is unknown.

Study-level points and caveats: Anti-spike CD8 responses were favored by VDJdb matching, which missed private and CD4 specificities.

Attached unique molecular identifiers marked individual cDNA molecules. TCRdb independently ran MiXCR on the 5' RACE reads; one entry per CDR3 protein. In the table there are roughly 32,000 distinct CDR3 sequences, 3% to 4% of which are singletons. The sequenced sample consisted of whole blood. The clonotype comes from an adult who was a healthcare worker with PCR-confirmed SARS-CoV-2 infection or an uninfected control (not recorded which).

The CDR3 nucleotides read TGTGCCAGCAGTTGGACACCGGGGACGGGAACCTACGAGCAGTACTTC. Residues: CASSWTPGTGTYEQYF. The chain employs TRBV6-5 and TRBJ2-7, with D possibly called TRBD1 or TRBD2 (5 bases each). V lost 4 bases to trimming and J lost 2 bases, with 18 bases between them. CDR3 length: 16 residues. CDR1 is MNHEY and CDR2 is SVGAGI in the germline V gene.